This T cell receptor (beta chain) emerged from a study of somatic mutations in cytotoxic T cells in rheumatoid arthritis. Overall study: Prior to any treatment and right after diagnosis, patient blood (under 31 ml EDTA) was drawn.

The data were produced by immunoSEQ multiplex PCR, yet TCRdb's version contains in-frame clones alone and is incomplete. The sample has about 18,000 clones, about four fifths seen once; the top ten hold 28%. CDR3 length: 14 residues. Deletions cut 0 bases from V and 3 bases from J, with 8 bases between. CDR1 and CDR2 from the germline V gene are MNHEY and SMNVEV (reference sequence). Notes on this clone: Antigen unknown.

Study-level points and caveats: A largest CD8+ clone above 20% of CD8+ cells occurred in about an eighth of the 65 patients.

The sequencing sample was made of CD8+ T cells sorted from blood. This sequence originates from an adult with rheumatoid arthritis. V usage is TRBV27 and J usage is TRBJ1-1; D call uncertain. The CDR3 region has the DNA TGTGCCAGCAGTTTATCTGGGGTGCACACTGAAGCTTTCTTT. Its protein product is CASSLSGVHTEAFF.